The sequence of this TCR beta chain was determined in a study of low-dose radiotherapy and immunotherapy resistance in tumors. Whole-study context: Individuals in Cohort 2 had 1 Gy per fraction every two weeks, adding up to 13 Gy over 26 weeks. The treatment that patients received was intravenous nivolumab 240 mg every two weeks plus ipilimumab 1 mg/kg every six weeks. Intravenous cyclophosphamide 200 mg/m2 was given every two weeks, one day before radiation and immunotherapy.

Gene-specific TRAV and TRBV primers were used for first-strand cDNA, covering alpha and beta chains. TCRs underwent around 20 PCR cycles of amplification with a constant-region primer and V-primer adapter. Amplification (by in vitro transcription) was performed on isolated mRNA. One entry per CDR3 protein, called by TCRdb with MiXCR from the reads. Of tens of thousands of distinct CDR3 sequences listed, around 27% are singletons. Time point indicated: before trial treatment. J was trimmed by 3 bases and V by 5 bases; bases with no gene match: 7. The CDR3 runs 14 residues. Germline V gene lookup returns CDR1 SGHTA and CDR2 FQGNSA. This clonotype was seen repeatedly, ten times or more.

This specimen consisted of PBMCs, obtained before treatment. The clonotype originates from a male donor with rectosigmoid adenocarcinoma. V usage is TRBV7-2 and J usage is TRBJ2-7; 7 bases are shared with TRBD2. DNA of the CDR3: TGTGCCAGCAGCCCCCCCGGGGGGATCTACGAGCAGTACTTC. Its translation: CASSPPGGIYEQYF.